These 19 T cell receptor beta chains originate from one sample sequenced in a study of T-cell memory formation after mild COVID-19. TCRdb reprocessed the 5' RACE reads via MiXCR and lists one record per CDR3 protein. The table shows roughly 300,000 distinct CDR3 sequences, with approximately 8% occurring only once. Sequenced material: PBMCs or a T cell subset sorted from them (not recorded which). These receptors came from a man between 18 and 35 years old who had mild COVID-19 (a few samples of this study predate the infection). Cell type and time point are not known.

This rearrangement joins TRBV11-2 to TRBJ1-3; D is uncertain. Germline-derived CDR1 and CDR2 are SGHAT and FQNNGV. The length of the CDR3 is 15 residues. The V end lost 5 bases, the J end lost 1 base, and 12 bases lay between the germline ends. The CDR3: CASSPQMQSGNTIYF. In DNA, the CDR3 is TGTGCCAGCAGCCCCCAGATGCAGTCTGGAAACACCATATATTTT.

V is TRBV27 and J is TRBJ1-6; D gene unclear. The CDR3 contains 14 residues. Per germline, CDR1 MNHEY and CDR2 SMNVEV (reference sequence). The V gene lost 2 bases and the J gene lost 7 bases, with 9 bases spanning the gap. CDR3 amino acids: CASSLRGSNSPLHF. DNA for the CDR3: TGTGCCAGCAGTTTAAGAGGTTCCAATTCACCCCTCCACTTT.

This clonotype was seen a few times. The J gene is TRBJ2-1, the V gene TRBV5-1; D might be TRBD2 (5 bases). This CDR3 has 14 amino acids. The V and J ends lost 4 bases and 9 bases respectively, with 17 bases between them. The germline V gene has CDR1 SGHRS and CDR2 YFSETQ. CDR3 amino acids: CASSPWTGFGEQFF. The CDR3 region has the DNA TGCGCCAGCAGCCCCTGGACGGGATTCGGTGAGCAGTTCTTC. Variable domain in full (rest from reference TRBV5-1 and TRBJ2-1): KAGVTQTPRYLIKTRGQQVTLSCSPISGHRSVSWYQQTPGQGLQFLFEYFSETQRNKGNFPGRFSGRQFSNSRSEMNVSTLELGDSALYLCASSPWTGFGEQFFGPGTRLTVL.

This clonotype has just a few counts. The rearrangement links TRBV2 to TRBJ1-5, with D possibly matching TRBD1 (6 bases). The germline V and J ends were trimmed by 3 bases and 2 bases, with 11 bases remaining between them. The CDR3 has 15 amino acids. Germline CDR1 SNHLY, CDR2 FYNNEI. The CDR3 DNA reads TGTGCCAGCAGTGACCCCAGGGGTGGCAATCAGCCCCAGCATTTT. Protein sequence: CASSDPRGGNQPQHF.

This clonotype was observed a handful of times. The chain recombines TRBV7-9 with TRBJ2-4; D gene ambiguous. This CDR3 is 16 amino acids long. Germline V gene data show CDR1 as SEHNR and CDR2 as FQNEAQ (reference sequence). V dropped 6 bases and J dropped 1 base, with 16 bases sitting between them. DNA of the CDR3: TGTGCCAGCAGTCCTCTTTTTGCGCGGGCCAAAAACATTCAGTACTTC. It encodes CASSPLFARAKNIQYF.

The chain combines TRBV20-1 with TRBJ2-5; TRBD2 aligns across 8 bases. Germline assignment: CDR1 DFQATT and CDR2 SNEGSKA (reference sequence). V was pared by 0 bases and J by 5 bases, with 5 bases of the junction left unmatched. CDR3 length: 14 amino acids. The CDR3 here is CSARDGTRWETQYF. DNA for the CDR3: TGCAGTGCTAGAGATGGGACTAGATGGGAGACCCAGTACTTC.

This chain joins TRBV7-9 and TRBJ1-2; D is uncertain. Germline CDR1 and CDR2: SEHNR and FQNEAQ (reference sequence). CDR3 length: 13 amino acids. V lost 2 bases and J lost 7, with 11 bases in between. This CDR3 is CASSLLQRGGYTF. CDR3 coding DNA: TGTGCCAGCAGCTTATTACAGCGGGGTGGCTACACCTTC.

This clonotype was picked up a small number of times. V is TRBV29-1 and J is TRBJ2-5; D tentatively reads TRBD1 or TRBD2 (6 bases each). Germline-derived CDR1 and CDR2 are SQVTM and ANQGSEA. V shed 5 bases and J shed 5 bases, with 12 bases lying between them. CDR3 size: 12 residues. DNA for the CDR3: TGCAGCGTTCACAGGGAGGTGGAGACCCAGTACTTC. Encoded protein: CSVHREVETQYF.

This clonotype was seen a few times. The genes are TRBV12-3 or TRBV12-4 and TRBJ1-6, with D tentatively TRBD1 (6 bases). The CDR3 extends over 14 amino acids. V was cut by 6 bases and J by 10 bases, with 16 bases left in between. The CDR3 DNA sequence: TGTGCCAGCAGGAAACAGGGATCGGGGTCACCCCTCCACTTT. It translates to CASRKQGSGSPLHF.

V gene TRBV6-5 combines with J gene TRBJ1-4; D is possibly TRBD1 (6 bases). Germline assignment: CDR1 MNHEY and CDR2 SVGAGI. This CDR3 contains 15 residues. Deletions cut 8 bases from V and 6 bases from J, with 19 bases between. The chain's CDR3 is CASRHRGGWYEKLFF. In DNA form, the CDR3 reads TGTGCCAGCCGCCATAGAGGGGGTTGGTATGAAAAACTGTTTTTT.

The J gene is TRBJ1-6, the V gene TRBV2, with D unclear. Per the germline V gene, CDR1 is SNHLY and CDR2 is FYNNEI. V lost 6 bases, J lost 7 bases, and 13 bases lay in between. This CDR3 has 14 residues. The CDR3 region is CASSPLAGNSPLHF. CDR3 nucleotides: TGTGCCAGCAGCCCCCTGGCCGGGAATTCACCCCTCCACTTT.

The chain is built from TRBV10-3 and TRBJ2-7; TRBD2 matches 10 bases. Trimming removed 0 bases from V and 2 bases from J; junction bases left unmatched: 4. Per the germline V gene, CDR1 is ENHRY and CDR2 is SYGVKD. The CDR3 sequence is 16 residues long. CDR3: CAISESGTSGAYEQYV. The CDR3 DNA reads TGTGCCATCAGTGAGTCGGGTACTAGCGGGGCCTACGAGCAGTACGTC.

This clonotype was observed a few times. The chain joins TRBV9 to TRBJ1-6; TRBD1 might be the D (6 bases). V lost 3 bases and J lost 8, with 12 bases in between. The germline V gene encodes CDR1 SGDLS and CDR2 YYNGEE. This CDR3 spans 14 amino acids. The CDR3 region has the DNA TGTGCCAGCAGCGCTCTGGACAGCTATTCACCCCTCCACTTT. Translation: CASSALDSYSPLHF.

This clonotype was counted ten times or more. This CDR3 reads CASSLAGDFYNEQFF. For the CDR3, the DNA is TGTGCCAGCAGCTTAGCGGGGGACTTTTACAATGAGCAGTTCTTC. The chain has TRBV11-2 and TRBJ2-1, with D perhaps matching TRBD2 (6 bases). Trimming removed 1 base from V and 4 bases from J, with 11 bases in between. This CDR3 contains 15 residues. The germline V gene encodes CDR1 SGHAT and CDR2 FQNNGV.

The chain combines TRBV12-3 or TRBV12-4 with TRBJ1-1; a possible D gene is TRBD1 (6 bases). The CDR3 is 13 residues long. Trimming shortened V by 3 bases and J by 8 bases, and 13 bases separated the two germline ends. CDR3 loop: CASSFYRAWEAFF. DNA for the CDR3: TGTGCCAGCAGTTTCTACAGGGCCTGGGAAGCTTTCTTT.

This rearrangement joins TRBV6-5 to TRBJ2-7; 12 bases line up with TRBD1. CDR1 is MNHEY and CDR2 is SVGAGI in the germline V gene. The CDR3 is 15 amino acids. V was pared by 5 bases and J by 4 bases, with 6 bases of the junction left unmatched. The CDR3 nucleotides read TGTGCCAGCAGTCGCGGGACAGGGGGCGCTTACGAGCAGTACGTC. It translates to CASSRGTGGAYEQYV.

The V and J genes are TRBV29-1 and TRBJ1-2, with D possibly TRBD1 on 5 matching bases. The CDR3 consists of 12 residues. Trimming shortened V by 2 bases and J by 2 bases, and 6 bases separated the two germline ends. Germline V CDR1 and CDR2: SQVTM, ANQGSEA. CDR3 sequence (DNA): TGCAGCGTTGAAAGGGGAAACTATGGCTACACCTTC. This encodes CSVERGNYGYTF. Variable domain in full (rest from reference TRBV29-1 and TRBJ1-2): SAVISQKPSRDICQRGTSLTIQCQVDSQVTMMFWYRQQPGQSLTLIATANQGSEATYESGFVIDKFPISRPNLTFSTLTVSNMSPEDSSIYLCSVERGNYGYTFGSGTRLTVV.

This clonotype has only one observation. This rearrangement joins TRBV4-1 to TRBJ2-1; 7 nucleotides match TRBD1. Losses at the gene ends were 2 bases for V and 6 bases for J; bases not matched to a gene: 7. The CDR3 sequence is 15 residues long. The V gene's germline CDR1 is MGHRA and CDR2 YSYEKL. In nucleotides, the CDR3 is TGCGCCAGCAGCCAATCGACAGGGTACGGCAATGAGCAGTTCTTC. This sequence encodes CASSQSTGYGNEQFF.

This clonotype was observed a few times. This chain uses TRBV12-3 or TRBV12-4 with TRBJ1-4; TRBD1 agrees at 8 bases. CDR3 length: 12 amino acids. V trimming: 5 bases; J trimming: 10 bases; junction bases outside the gene matches: 3. The CDR3 sequence is CASSATGGKLFF. CDR3 nucleotide sequence: TGTGCCAGCAGTGCCACAGGGGGAAAACTGTTTTTT.